These T cell receptor beta chains were read from a single sample in a study of blood T cell repertoires in COVID-19. Clones were read by immunoSEQ multiplex PCR, and TCRdb kept only the in-frame ones, dropping some. The profile shows over 200,000 clones, 84% of them singletons. The material sequenced was peripheral blood. The receptors were sampled from a man aged 35 to 55 who had recovered from COVID-19. Each CDR3 is given without its conserved first and last residue. D genes are given only for firm matches. Clone size appears in some rows only: once, few, many, or a class for an expanded clone.

v_gene	j_gene	d_gene	abundance	CDR3aa
TRBV3-1/TRBV3-2	TRBJ1-2	-	-	ASSNQHHRVSGGYT
TRBV11-3	TRBJ1-1	TRBD1	-	ASSFDRERPAF
TRBV30	TRBJ2-7	-	-	AWSDDSFAVRY
TRBV4-1	TRBJ2-3	TRBD2	-	ASSLGLAGAGDTQY
TRBV10-3	TRBJ2-5	-	-	ATRFQETQY
TRBV9	TRBJ1-3	-	once	ASSVTVGNTIY
TRBV6-5	TRBJ1-4	TRBD1	-	ASSYSNRGFEKLF
TRBV18	TRBJ1-2	TRBD1	-	ASSLMTGGSGYT
TRBV7-2	TRBJ1-5	-	-	ASSQSQGRSGQPQH
TRBV30	TRBJ1-2	-	-	AWKGGGDHYGYT
TRBV6-2/TRBV6-3	TRBJ2-2	-	-	ASSLPSPGTGELF
TRBV5-4	TRBJ2-3	-	-	ASSLDYRVDTQY
TRBV6-5	TRBJ1-2	TRBD1	-	ASSRRQGLDGYT
TRBV15	TRBJ2-1	TRBD2	-	ATSRDQTSGREQF
TRBV7-2	TRBJ1-1	TRBD1	-	ASNRDRTNTEAF
TRBV6-5	TRBJ1-3	-	-	ASSFIQGTGNTIY
TRBV7-2	TRBJ2-3	-	-	ASRDISTDTQY
TRBV6-4	TRBJ2-3	TRBD2	-	ASSDSASGGTDTQY
TRBV3-1/TRBV3-2	TRBJ1-1	-	-	ASSQVNTEAF
TRBV9	TRBJ2-1	-	-	ASSVGLADEQF
TRBV7-2	TRBJ2-7	TRBD1	-	ASSLDRRSSYEQY
TRBV3-1/TRBV3-2	TRBJ2-5	-	-	ASSHPLQTQY
TRBV2	TRBJ2-2	-	-	ASRAGLNTGELF
TRBV2	TRBJ2-5	-	-	ASSERDQETQY
TRBV5-6	TRBJ1-6	-	-	ASSLGLSSYNSPLH
TRBV4-3	TRBJ2-7	-	-	ASSQDRAGWGYEQY
TRBV27	TRBJ1-1	TRBD1	-	ASSPTNRQGAYSGEAF
TRBV6-5	TRBJ1-1	TRBD1	-	ASSSPGQGEAF
TRBV11-2	TRBJ2-7	-	-	ASTFGITSYEQY
TRBV7-8	TRBJ1-5	TRBD1	once	ASSLFSGQGRDQPQH
TRBV10-3	TRBJ2-5	TRBD1	-	AISAGDRAGETQY
TRBV11-2	TRBJ2-7	-	-	ASSHRTNHYEQY
TRBV19	TRBJ1-4	-	-	ATSFVGWEKLF
TRBV10-2	TRBJ2-3	-	-	ASSVMRQRDTQY
TRBV18	TRBJ1-4	-	-	ASSPRDTFNEKLF
TRBV30	TRBJ2-1	-	-	AWTVNTYNEQF
TRBV7-2	TRBJ1-2	-	-	ASSSRGDYGYT
TRBV2	TRBJ2-5	-	-	ASSFNQETQY
TRBV2	TRBJ1-5	-	-	ASSVGVYSNQPQH
TRBV7-2	TRBJ1-2	-	-	ASSSRTLNYGYT
TRBV27	TRBJ1-6	TRBD1	few	ASSFMKGAFRSPLH
TRBV18	TRBJ1-4	-	-	ASSPARSEKLF